This entry lists 29 T cell receptor beta chains sequenced from one sample in a study of blood T cells in healthy people across ages (dated by TCRdb to 2015 to 2017). The library was built by means of 5' RACE. The sequencer listed for this sample is Illumina HiSeq 2500. A second PCR of about 6 to 11 cycles was run with a J-beta primer mix and a sample-barcoded 5' primer. The public reads were run again by TCRdb, first through fastp at Q25 and then through MiXCR, and only productive beta chains were kept. Entries are consolidated by CDR3 protein sequence, retaining the most common genes and DNA. This sample gives about 1,600,000 distinct CDR3 sequences in total; approximately 38% of them show up just once. The ten largest clones capture roughly 8.2% of the sample. What was sequenced was blood. The receptors shown here come from a young woman in good health.

V is TRBV7-8 and J is TRBJ2-1; TRBD2 matches at 10 bases. Trimming at V came to 3 bases and at J to 7 bases, leaving 6 bases not matched to a gene. Germline-derived CDR1 and CDR2 are SGHVS and FQNEAQ. This CDR3 has 15 amino acids. CDR3: CASSLSGGAHNEQFF. CDR3 nucleotides: TGTGCCAGCAGCTTGAGCGGGGGGGCCCATAATGAGCAGTTCTTC.

This chain uses TRBV4-2 with TRBJ2-1; 7 bases are shared with TRBD2. Near its end, the DNA agrees better with TRBJ2-7, so the J call may be wrong. CDR3 length: 20 amino acids. The germline CDR1 and CDR2 sequences are LGHNA and YNFKEQ. The CDR3, as DNA: TGTGCCAGCAGCCAAGATACTCCGCCGGGACTACCAAGCTCCTACAATGAGCAGTACTTC. The encoded protein is CASSQDTPPGLPSSYNEQYF.

This clonotype has a handful of counts. This chain uses TRBV28 with TRBJ2-7; tentatively, D is TRBD1 or TRBD2 (6 bases each). Germline V gene lookup returns CDR1 MDHEN and CDR2 SYDVKM. The V end lost 3 bases, the J end lost 7 bases, and 16 bases lay between the germline ends. The CDR3 contains 14 residues. CDR3 residues: CASSFARGGREQYF. The CDR3 DNA sequence: TGTGCCAGCAGTTTCGCCCGTGGGGGGCGGGAGCAGTACTTC.

This chain links TRBV4-1 with TRBJ2-1; perhaps D is TRBD1 or TRBD2 (5 bases each). Between the trimmed V and J ends, which lost 1 base and 3 bases, there was a span of 10 bases. This CDR3 is 15 amino acids long. Germline CDR1 is MGHRA and CDR2 is YSYEKL. CDR3 coding DNA: TGCGCCAGCAGCCAAGGAGGGGTTGGCTACAATGAGCAGTTCTTC. Translating gives CASSQGGVGYNEQFF.

This clonotype was seen once. The J gene is TRBJ2-7, the V gene TRBV7-2; 9 positions match TRBD2. The germline CDR1 and CDR2 sequences are SGHTA and FQGNSA. V gave up 8 bases and J gave up 7 bases; unmatched junction bases: 15. The CDR3 consists of 15 residues. The CDR3: CASSPRGGRVLEQYF. In nucleotides, the CDR3 is TGTGCCAGCTCCCCCCGGGGCGGGAGGGTCCTGGAGCAGTACTTC. Using reference TRBV7-2 and TRBJ2-7 for the parts outside the CDR3, the full variable domain is GAGVSQSPSNKVTEKGKDVELRCDPISGHTALYWYRQSLGQGLEFLIYFQGNSAPDKSGLPSDRFSAERTGGSVSTLTIQRTQQEDSAVYLCASSPRGGRVLEQYFGPGTRLTVT.

This rearrangement joins TRBV11-2 to TRBJ2-7, with TRBD2 matching 7 bases. The CDR3 has 14 amino acids. Losses at the gene ends were 5 bases for V and 4 bases for J; bases not matched to a gene: 8. Germline V lookup: CDR1 SGHAT, CDR2 FQNNGV. The DNA for the CDR3 is TGTGCCAGCAGCCTCTATGGCGGGAGTTACGAGCAGTACTTC. Protein product: CASSLYGGSYEQYF.

In this sample, this clonotype turned up a few times. The chain uses TRBV7-9 and TRBJ1-2; D gene unclear. Germline CDR1 reads SEHNR; CDR2 reads FQNEAQ (reference sequence). The CDR3 sequence is 14 residues long. Trimming stripped 1 base from V and 4 bases from J, with 10 bases between. CDR3 residues: CASSLGETLYGYTF. The CDR3 coding sequence is TGTGCCAGCAGCTTAGGCGAGACACTCTATGGCTACACCTTC. The variable domain in full, with the rest retrieved from reference TRBV7-9 and TRBJ1-2, is DTGVSQNPRHKITKRGQNVTFRCDPISEHNRLYWYRQTLGQGPEFLTYFQNEAQLEKSRLLSDRFSAERPKGSFSTLEIQRTEQGDSAMYLCASSLGETLYGYTFGSGTRLTVV.

This clonotype was detected many times. The V and J genes are TRBV2 and TRBJ2-2; 11 bases match TRBD2. The V gene's germline CDR1 is SNHLY and CDR2 FYNNEI. J was trimmed by 7 bases and V by 7 bases; bases with no gene match: 11. The CDR3 sequence is 16 residues long. The CDR3 DNA reads as TGTGCCAGCACCCGGGCGCTAGCGGGAGGTATCGGGGAGCTGTTTTTT. Amino acids: CASTRALAGGIGELFF.

V gene TRBV4-2 combines with J gene TRBJ2-6; possible D gene TRBD1, 5 bases. The CDR3 loop spans 15 amino acids. With 1 base removed from V and 4 bases from J, the gap between germline ends came to 8 bases. In germline, CDR1 is LGHNA, CDR2 YNFKEQ. CDR3 nucleotide sequence: TGTGCCAGCAGCCAAGGGACAAACGGGGCCAACGTCCTGACTTTC. Translating gives CASSQGTNGANVLTF.

The chain is built from TRBV12-3 or TRBV12-4 and TRBJ2-6, with unresolved D. The CDR3 has 18 residues. Trimming removed 3 bases from V and 0 bases from J, with 15 bases in between. Written as DNA, the CDR3 is TGTGCCAGCAGTTTGGGTTGGGTCCGGCACTCTGGGGCCAACGTCCTGACTTTC. Amino acids: CASSLGWVRHSGANVLTF.

Comments on this clonotype: A much larger clone differs from this one at a single base, so this may be a read error. The chain carries TRBV9 and TRBJ2-3; 10 bases are a match to TRBD2. CDR3 length equals 18 residues. The germline gives CDR1 SGDLS, CDR2 YYNGEE. The CDR3 sequence is CARSVATGSGRSTDTQYF. The CDR3 DNA sequence: TGTGCCCGCAGCGTAGCTACTGGTAGCGGGAGGAGCACAGATACGCAGTATTTT.

The gene calls are TRBV3-1 and TRBJ2-5; D gene ambiguous. Germline V gives CDR1 LGHDT, CDR2 YNNKEL (reference sequence). The CDR3 is 14 residues long. Between the trimmed V and J ends, which lost 0 bases and 2 bases, there was a span of 7 bases. The CDR3 DNA reads TGTGCCAGCAGCCAAGAATGGGGACAAGAGACCCAGTACTTC. Protein sequence: CASSQEWGQETQYF.

Details on this clonotype: The junction differs from germline at one of its ends, possibly a read error. The chain links TRBV4-1 to TRBJ2-3; D tentatively fits TRBD1 or TRBD2 (5 bases each). Germline values: CDR1 MGHRA, CDR2 YSYEKL. This CDR3 region has 16 residues. CDR3 sequence (DNA): TGCGCCAGCAGACAAGGAAACGGGGCTGTCACAGATACGCAGTATTTT. This gives the protein CASRQGNGAVTDTQYF.

J is TRBJ2-7 and V is TRBV21-1; no DNA check was done on the table's D call, TRBD2. TRBV21-1 is termed a pseudogene. This CDR3 contains 18 residues. CDR3 DNA: TGTGCCATGTCGAAAGCCGGGACTAGCGGGAAGTATCAAATCGAGCAGTACTTC. Translating gives CAMSKAGTSGKYQIEQYF.

This chain joins TRBV5-1 and TRBJ2-5, with 8 bases matching TRBD1. CDR3 length equals 16 residues. Germline V gives CDR1 SGHRS, CDR2 YFSETQ. V was pared by 0 bases and J by 0 bases, with 4 bases of the junction left unmatched. The CDR3 loop is CASSLGQGTDQETQYF. In nucleotides, the CDR3 is TGCGCCAGCAGCTTGGGACAGGGGACCGACCAAGAGACCCAGTACTTC.

This chain joins TRBV7-9 and TRBJ2-7, with TRBD2 identical over 10 bases. Losses at the gene ends were 5 bases for V and 4 bases for J; bases not matched to a gene: 14. This CDR3 is 17 amino acids long. Germline CDR1 and CDR2: SEHNR and FQNEAQ (reference sequence). CDR3 protein: CASSHLSSELAGYEQYF. CDR3 DNA: TGTGCCAGCAGCCACCTTAGTTCGGAACTAGCGGGATACGAGCAGTACTTC.

The sample holds a few counts of this clonotype. The chain has TRBV2 and TRBJ1-5, with D possibly being TRBD1 (6 bases). V lost 2 bases and J 0 bases, leaving 8 bases between the germline ends. This CDR3 is 15 amino acids long. Germline values: CDR1 SNHLY, CDR2 FYNNEI. In DNA form, the CDR3 reads TGTGCCAGCAGTGAACAGGGGTATAGCAATCAGCCCCAGCATTTT. The encoded protein is CASSEQGYSNQPQHF.

The DNA of the CDR3 is TGTGCCAGCAGCTTAGACCCCACAGGGAGCGAGCAGTACTTC. As protein: CASSLDPTGSEQYF. V and J are TRBV7-2 and TRBJ2-7; a weak D match, TRBD1 (6 bases). V lost 1 base to trimming and J lost 6 bases, with 13 bases between them. CDR1 is SGHTA and CDR2 is FQGNSA in the germline V gene. CDR3 length equals 14 residues.

This clonotype was recorded a few times. The chain uses TRBV24-1 and TRBJ2-1, with a possible D match to TRBD1 (6 bases). There are 14 residues in the CDR3. The V and J ends lost 7 bases and 5 bases respectively, with 14 bases between them. Germline CDR1 is KGHDR and CDR2 is SFDVKD. The DNA of the CDR3 is TGTGCCACCAGCCCGGCAGGGACAAACAATGAGCAGTTCTTC. It yields the protein CATSPAGTNNEQFF.

This clonotype was picked up a small number of times. The gene calls are TRBV18 and TRBJ2-3; D is uncertain. The CDR3 covers 15 residues. Germline V CDR1 and CDR2: KGHSH, LQKENI. V lost 1 base, J lost 6 bases, and 14 bases lay in between. The CDR3 bases are TGTGCCAGCTCACCACTGGGCACGGTGGGGGATACGCAGTATTTT. Translated: CASSPLGTVGDTQYF.

The gene calls are TRBV12-3 or TRBV12-4 and TRBJ1-6; D gene ambiguous. This CDR3 spans 15 amino acids. The V and J ends lost 6 bases and 8 bases respectively, with 17 bases between them. The CDR3 protein is CASRGSLHRDSPLHF. The CDR3 coding sequence is TGTGCCAGCAGGGGATCTCTTCACCGTGATTCACCCCTCCACTTT.

There are a few counts of this clonotype. The J gene is TRBJ2-5, the V gene TRBV20-1; D perhaps matches TRBD2 (6 bases). The V end was cut by 3 bases, the J end by 2 bases, with 10 bases between. The CDR3 extends over 13 amino acids. The germline V gene encodes CDR1 DFQATT and CDR2 SNEGSKA (reference sequence). CDR3 in DNA: TGCAGTGCTAGGCCGGAGGGACAAGAGACCCAGTACTTC. Its protein product is CSARPEGQETQYF.

This clonotype is a singleton in its sample. The CDR3 sequence: CASSSGVEASYGYTF. The CDR3 DNA reads TGTGCCAGCAGCTCTGGGGTCGAGGCCAGCTATGGCTACACCTTC. The chain uses TRBV7-9 and TRBJ1-2; D is uncertain. Trimming cost V 4 bases and J 4 bases, with 16 bases left between them. CDR3 length equals 15 residues. Germline lookup yields CDR1 SEHNR and CDR2 FQNEAQ (reference sequence).

The chain recombines TRBV27 with TRBJ2-1; 9 bases line up with TRBD1. Germline CDR1 reads MNHEY; CDR2 reads SMNVEV (reference sequence). The J segment lost 7 bases and the V segment lost 0 bases, leaving 4 bases of the junction unmatched. The CDR3 totals 15 residues. The CDR3 DNA reads as TGTGCCAGCAGTTTATCACAGGGGACAGGGAATGAGCAGTTCTTC. Translated: CASSLSQGTGNEQFF.

The chain has TRBV6-1 and TRBJ2-2; 7 bases align to TRBD1. The V gene's germline CDR1 is MNHNS and CDR2 SASEGT. The CDR3 runs 15 residues. After removal of 7 bases from V and 0 bases from J, the junction contained 5 bases not matched to a gene. CDR3 region: CASTGQASNTGELFF. The CDR3 region has the DNA TGTGCCAGCACCGGACAGGCATCGAACACCGGGGAGCTGTTTTTT.

The rearrangement joins TRBV6-1 to TRBJ2-3; perhaps TRBD1 as D (5 bases). The CDR3 length is 15 residues. V was cut by 1 base and J by 2 bases, with 10 bases left in between. Germline CDR1 reads MNHNS; CDR2 reads SASEGT. DNA for the CDR3: TGTGCCAGCAGTGAAGTGGGGCTAGACACAGATACGCAGTATTTT. It is translated as CASSEVGLDTDTQYF.

This chain links TRBV18 with TRBJ2-5; possible D gene TRBD2, 7 bases. Germline assignment: CDR1 KGHSH and CDR2 LQKENI. This CDR3 spans 14 amino acids. V lost 1 base to trimming and J lost 5 bases, with 11 bases between them. The CDR3 loop reads CASSPLGGVETQYF. The DNA for the CDR3 is TGTGCCAGCTCACCACTAGGGGGGGTGGAGACCCAGTACTTC.

The chain is built from TRBV27 and TRBJ2-7, with D perhaps TRBD2 (5 bases). Trimming pared 4 bases from V and 4 bases from J, leaving 17 bases between. Germline V CDR1 and CDR2: MNHEY, SMNVEV (reference sequence). The CDR3 extends over 15 amino acids. The chain's CDR3 is CASSSSEERLYEQYF. For the CDR3, the DNA is TGTGCCAGCAGTTCCTCAGAGGAGCGGTTGTACGAGCAGTACTTC.

The chain uses TRBV11-2 and TRBJ2-1, with 7 bases matching TRBD2. V lost 0 bases to trimming and J lost 8 bases; unmatched junction nucleotides: 10. This CDR3 has 16 residues. Germline CDR1 and CDR2: SGHAT and FQNNGV. CDR3 amino acids: CASSLDPAGVIYEQFF. CDR3 bases: TGTGCCAGCAGCTTAGACCCGGCGGGAGTGATCTATGAGCAGTTCTTC.